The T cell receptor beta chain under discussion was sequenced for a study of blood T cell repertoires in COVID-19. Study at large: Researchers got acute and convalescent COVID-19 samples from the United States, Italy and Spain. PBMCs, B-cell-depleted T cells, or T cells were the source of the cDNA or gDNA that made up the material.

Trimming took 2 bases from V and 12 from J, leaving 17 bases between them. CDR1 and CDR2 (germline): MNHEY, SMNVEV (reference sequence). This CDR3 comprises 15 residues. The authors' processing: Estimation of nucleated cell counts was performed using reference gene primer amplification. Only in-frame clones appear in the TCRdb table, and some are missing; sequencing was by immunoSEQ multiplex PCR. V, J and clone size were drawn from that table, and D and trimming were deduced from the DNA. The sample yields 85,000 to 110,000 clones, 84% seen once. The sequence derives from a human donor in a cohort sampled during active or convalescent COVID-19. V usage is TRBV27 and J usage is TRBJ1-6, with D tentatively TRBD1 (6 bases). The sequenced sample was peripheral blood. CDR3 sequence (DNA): TGTGCCAGCAGTTTAACAGGGTGGGCATTTGTACCCCTCCACTTT. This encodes CASSLTGWAFVPLHF.